This TCR beta chain derives from a study of cytomegalovirus exposure and HLA in healthy donors. Researchers ran the PCR with 60 Vbeta and 13 Jbeta primers. Using immunoSEQ multiplex PCR, the repertoire was profiled, and TCRdb retains in-frame clones only, with some absent. The repertoire holds 100,000 to 150,000 clones, with 60% to 80% as singletons. The ends lost 6 bases at V and 6 bases at J; junction bases unmatched: 9. Per the germline V gene, CDR1 is SGDLS and CDR2 is YYNGEE. The CDR3 spans 14 residues. Concerning this clone: Its cognate antigen is unknown.

Whole-study findings and limits: Presence/absence analyses assumed roughly uniform sequencing depth across donors, which may not hold. A later analysis found common viral pathogens apparently linked to several of the most significant clusters.

The sequence derives from a woman between 45 and 65 years old in good health and CMV-seronegative. The sequencing input was PBMCs. J is TRBJ2-1 and V is TRBV9, with TRBD1 identical over 7 bases. The CDR3 nucleotides read TGTGCCAGCACCGCATTTACAGGGGCCAATGAGCAGTTCTTC. Its translation is CASTAFTGANEQFF.